Listed here is a single T cell receptor (beta chain). What it binds is unknown. This sample was included in a study of CD8 T cells in ankylosing spondylitis. General study points: Reportedly, disease-linked clones are significantly enriched in ankylosing spondylitis patients' matched synovial fluid. There was a TCR beta motif, made of fewer than 10 highly homologous variants, that appeared characteristic of ankylosing spondylitis blood.

The CDR3 is 14 amino acids. V lost 1 base and J 6 bases, leaving 12 bases between the germline ends. The germline gives CDR1 SGHTA, CDR2 FQGNSA. MiXCR, applied by TCRdb to the 5' RACE reads, yields one record per CDR3 protein. The table lists more than 300,000 distinct CDR3 sequences, roughly 8% of them singletons, with roughly 15% in the top ten. The sample consisted of blood, either unsorted or a sorted T cell fraction (not recorded which). This clonotype was sampled from a male donor with ankylosing spondylitis. The genes are TRBV7-2 and TRBJ1-1; weak D call: TRBD1 (5 bases). As DNA, the CDR3 is TGTGCCAGCAGCTTAGGCCCCATGGGGGCTGAAGCTTTCTTT. This encodes CASSLGPMGAEAFF.